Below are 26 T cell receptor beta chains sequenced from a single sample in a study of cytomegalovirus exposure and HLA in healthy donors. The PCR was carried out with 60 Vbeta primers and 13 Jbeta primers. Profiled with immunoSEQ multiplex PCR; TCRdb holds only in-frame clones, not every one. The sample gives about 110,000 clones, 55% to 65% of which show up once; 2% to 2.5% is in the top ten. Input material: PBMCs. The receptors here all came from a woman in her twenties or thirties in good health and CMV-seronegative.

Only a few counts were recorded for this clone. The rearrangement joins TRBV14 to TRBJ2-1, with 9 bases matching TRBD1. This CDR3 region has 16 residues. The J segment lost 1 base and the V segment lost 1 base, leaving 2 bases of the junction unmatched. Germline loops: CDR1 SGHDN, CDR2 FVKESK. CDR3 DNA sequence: TGTGCCAGCAGCCAAGGGACAGGGGCTTCCTACAATGAGCAGTTCTTC. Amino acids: CASSQGTGASYNEQFF. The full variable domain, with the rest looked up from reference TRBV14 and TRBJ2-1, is EAGVTQFPSHSVIEKGQTVTLRCDPISGHDNLYWYRRVMGKEIKFLLHFVKESKQDESGMPNNRFLAERTGGTYSTLKVQPAELEDSGVYFCASSQGTGASYNEQFFGPGTRLTVL.

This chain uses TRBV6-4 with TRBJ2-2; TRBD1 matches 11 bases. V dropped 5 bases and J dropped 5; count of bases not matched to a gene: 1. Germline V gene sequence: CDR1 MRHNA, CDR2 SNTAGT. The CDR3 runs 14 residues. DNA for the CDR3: TGTGCCAGCAGTCGGGACAGGGGGACCGGGGAGCTGTTTTTT. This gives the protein CASSRDRGTGELFF.

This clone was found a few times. CDR3 sequence: CASSFRSSGSRWSEQFF. In DNA, the CDR3 is TGTGCCAGCAGCTTCCGGTCTAGCGGGAGTAGGTGGAGTGAGCAGTTCTTC. The rearrangement links TRBV9 to TRBJ2-1; 10 bases map to TRBD2. The CDR3 has 17 residues. Germline CDR1 SGDLS, CDR2 YYNGEE. Trimming removed 4 bases from V and 9 bases from J; junction bases left unmatched: 16. The whole variable domain, remainder taken from reference TRBV9 and TRBJ2-1, is DSGVTQTPKHLITATGQRVTLRCSPRSGDLSVYWYQQSLDQGLQFLIQYYNGEERAKGNILERFSAQQFPDLHSELNLSSLELGDSALYFCASSFRSSGSRWSEQFFGPGTRLTVL.

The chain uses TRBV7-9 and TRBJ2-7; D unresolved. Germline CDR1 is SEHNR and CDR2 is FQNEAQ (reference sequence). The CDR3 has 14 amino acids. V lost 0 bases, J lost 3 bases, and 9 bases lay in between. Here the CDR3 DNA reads TGTGCCAGCAGCTTAGCGGCACGGGTCTACGAGCAGTACTTC. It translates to CASSLAARVYEQYF. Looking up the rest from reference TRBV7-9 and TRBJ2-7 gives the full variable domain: DTGVSQNPRHKITKRGQNVTFRCDPISEHNRLYWYRQTLGQGPEFLTYFQNEAQLEKSRLLSDRFSAERPKGSFSTLEIQRTEQGDSAMYLCASSLAARVYEQYFGPGTRLTVT.

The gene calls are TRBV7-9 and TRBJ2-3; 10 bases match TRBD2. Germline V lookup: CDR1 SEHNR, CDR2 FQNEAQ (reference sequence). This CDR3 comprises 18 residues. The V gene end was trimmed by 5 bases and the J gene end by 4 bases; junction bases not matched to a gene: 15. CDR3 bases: TGTGCCAGCAGCACTCGACTAGCGGGCAATTGGGTGGCAGATACGCAGTATTTT. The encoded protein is CASSTRLAGNWVADTQYF.

CDR3 sequence (DNA): TGTGCCAGCACCGATACAGGGGTCACGCAGTATTTT. It specifies CASTDTGVTQYF. The rearrangement links TRBV6-6 to TRBJ2-3; 7 nucleotides align to TRBD1. Germline trimming cut 7 bases from V and 9 bases from J; bases unmatched to any gene: 7. CDR3 length: 12 amino acids. CDR1 is MNHNY and CDR2 is SVGAGI in the germline V gene (reference sequence).

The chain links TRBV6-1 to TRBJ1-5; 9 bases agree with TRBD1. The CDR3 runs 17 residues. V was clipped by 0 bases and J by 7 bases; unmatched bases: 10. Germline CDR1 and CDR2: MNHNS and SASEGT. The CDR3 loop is CASSEALFTGGGQPQHF. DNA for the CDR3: TGTGCCAGCAGTGAAGCGCTCTTCACAGGGGGCGGCCAGCCCCAGCATTTT.

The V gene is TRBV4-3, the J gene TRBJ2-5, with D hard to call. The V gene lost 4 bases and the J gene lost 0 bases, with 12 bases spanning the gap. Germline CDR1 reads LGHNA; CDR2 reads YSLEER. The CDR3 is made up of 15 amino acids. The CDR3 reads CASSRSNLYQETQYF. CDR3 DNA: TGCGCCAGCAGCCGCTCAAACTTGTACCAAGAGACCCAGTACTTC.

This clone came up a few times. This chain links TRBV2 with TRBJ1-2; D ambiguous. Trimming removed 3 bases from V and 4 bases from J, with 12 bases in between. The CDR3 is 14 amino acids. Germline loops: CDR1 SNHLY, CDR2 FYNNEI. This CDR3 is CASSEADYGYGYTF. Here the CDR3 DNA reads TGTGCCAGCAGTGAGGCGGACTATGGCTATGGCTACACCTTC.

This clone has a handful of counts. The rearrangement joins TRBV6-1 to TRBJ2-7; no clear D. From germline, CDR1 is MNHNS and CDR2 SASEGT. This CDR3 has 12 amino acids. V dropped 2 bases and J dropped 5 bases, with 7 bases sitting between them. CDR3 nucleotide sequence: TGTGCCAGCAGTGAACATGTCAACGAGCAGTACTTC. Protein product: CASSEHVNEQYF.

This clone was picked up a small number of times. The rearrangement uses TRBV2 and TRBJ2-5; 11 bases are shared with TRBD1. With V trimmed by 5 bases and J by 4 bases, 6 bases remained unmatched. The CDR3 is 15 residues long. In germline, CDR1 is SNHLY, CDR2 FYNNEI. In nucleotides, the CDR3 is TGTGCCAGCAGTTCAATGGGGACAGGGGGAGAGACCCAGTACTTC. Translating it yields CASSSMGTGGETQYF.

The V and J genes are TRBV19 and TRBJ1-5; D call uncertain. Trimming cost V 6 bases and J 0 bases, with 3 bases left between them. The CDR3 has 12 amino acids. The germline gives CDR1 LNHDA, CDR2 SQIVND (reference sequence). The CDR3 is CASSHSNQPQHF. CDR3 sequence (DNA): TGTGCCAGTAGCCATAGCAATCAGCCCCAGCATTTT.

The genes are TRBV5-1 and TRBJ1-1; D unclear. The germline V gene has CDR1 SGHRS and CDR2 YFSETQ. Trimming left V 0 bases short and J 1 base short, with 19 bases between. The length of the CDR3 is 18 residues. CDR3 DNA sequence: TGCGCCAGCAGCTTGGTGGTGGGGAGCGGCCCCACGAACACTGAAGCTTTCTTT. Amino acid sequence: CASSLVVGSGPTNTEAFF.

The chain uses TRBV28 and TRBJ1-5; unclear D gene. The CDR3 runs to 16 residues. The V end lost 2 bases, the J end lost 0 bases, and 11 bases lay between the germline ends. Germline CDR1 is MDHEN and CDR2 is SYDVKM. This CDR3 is CASSLRLADSNQPQHF. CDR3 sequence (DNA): TGTGCCAGCAGTTTACGTCTTGCAGATAGCAATCAGCCCCAGCATTTT.

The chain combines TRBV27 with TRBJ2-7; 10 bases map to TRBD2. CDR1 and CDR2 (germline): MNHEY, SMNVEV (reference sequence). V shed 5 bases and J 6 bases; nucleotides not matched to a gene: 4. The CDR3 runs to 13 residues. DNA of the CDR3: TGTGCCAGCAGTATACTAGCGGGGACCGAGCAGTACTTC. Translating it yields CASSILAGTEQYF.

CDR3 residues: CASSPWGGETQYF. CDR3 DNA sequence: TGTGCCAGCAGTCCCTGGGGAGGGGAGACCCAGTACTTC. V is TRBV28 and J is TRBJ2-5; 7 positions agree with TRBD2. J was trimmed by 5 bases and V by 5 bases; bases with no gene match: 5. CDR3 length equals 13 residues. Germline V gene lookup returns CDR1 MDHEN and CDR2 SYDVKM. The variable domain in full, with the rest retrieved from reference TRBV28 and TRBJ2-5, is DVKVTQSSRYLVKRTGEKVFLECVQDMDHENMFWYRQDPGLGLRLIYFSYDVKMKEKGDIPEGYSVSREKKERFSLILESASTNQTSMYLCASSPWGGETQYFGPGTRLLVL.

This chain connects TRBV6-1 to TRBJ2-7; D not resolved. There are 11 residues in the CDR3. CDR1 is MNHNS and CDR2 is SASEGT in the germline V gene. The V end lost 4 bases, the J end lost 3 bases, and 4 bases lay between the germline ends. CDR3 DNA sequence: TGTGCCAGCAGTGCCCTCTACGAGCAGTACTTC. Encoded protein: CASSALYEQYF.

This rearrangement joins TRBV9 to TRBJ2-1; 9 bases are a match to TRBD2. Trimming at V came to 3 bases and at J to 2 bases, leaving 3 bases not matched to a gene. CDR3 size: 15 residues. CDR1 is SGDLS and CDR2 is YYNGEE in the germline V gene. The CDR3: CASSATSGPYNEQFF. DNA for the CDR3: TGTGCCAGCAGCGCGACTAGCGGTCCCTACAATGAGCAGTTCTTC.

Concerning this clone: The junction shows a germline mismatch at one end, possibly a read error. The CDR3 is CSSSLDSQPQHF. The CDR3 DNA reads TGTTCCAGCAGCTTAGATAGTCAGCCCCAGCATTTT. This chain joins TRBV7-9 and TRBJ1-5; D is uncertain. CDR1 is SEHNR and CDR2 is FQNEAQ in the germline V gene (reference sequence). The length of the CDR3 is 12 residues.

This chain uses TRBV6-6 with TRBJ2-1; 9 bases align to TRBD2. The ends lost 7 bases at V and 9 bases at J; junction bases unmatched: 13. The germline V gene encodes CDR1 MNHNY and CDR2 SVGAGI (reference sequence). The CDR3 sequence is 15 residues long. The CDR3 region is CASKLTAGGGAEQFF. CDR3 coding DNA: TGTGCCAGCAAGTTAACAGCGGGAGGAGGTGCTGAGCAGTTCTTC.

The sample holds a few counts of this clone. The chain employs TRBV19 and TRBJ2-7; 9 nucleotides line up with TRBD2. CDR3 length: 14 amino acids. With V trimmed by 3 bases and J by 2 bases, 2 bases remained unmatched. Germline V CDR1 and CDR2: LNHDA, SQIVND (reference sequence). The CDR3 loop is CASSISGSAYEQYF. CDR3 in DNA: TGTGCCAGTAGTATTAGCGGGAGTGCCTACGAGCAGTACTTC. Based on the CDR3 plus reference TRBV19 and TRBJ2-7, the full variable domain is DGGITQSPKYLFRKEGQNVTLSCEQNLNHDAMYWYRQDPGQGLRLIYYSQIVNDFQKGDIAEGYSVSREKKESFPLTVTSAQKNPTAFYLCASSISGSAYEQYFGPGTRLTVT.

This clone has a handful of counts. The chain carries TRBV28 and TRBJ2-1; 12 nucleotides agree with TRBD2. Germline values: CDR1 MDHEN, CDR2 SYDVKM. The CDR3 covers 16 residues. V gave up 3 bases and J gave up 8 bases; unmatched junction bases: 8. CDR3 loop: CASSFPGLAGLDEQFF. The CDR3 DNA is TGTGCCAGCAGTTTTCCCGGACTAGCGGGACTGGATGAGCAGTTCTTC.

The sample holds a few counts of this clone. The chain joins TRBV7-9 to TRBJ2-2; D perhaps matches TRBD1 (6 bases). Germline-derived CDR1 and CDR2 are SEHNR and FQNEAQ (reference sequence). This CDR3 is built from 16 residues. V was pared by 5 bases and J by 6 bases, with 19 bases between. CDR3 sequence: CASSELRGGASGELFF. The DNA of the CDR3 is TGTGCCAGCAGCGAATTACGAGGGGGAGCTTCCGGGGAGCTGTTTTTT.

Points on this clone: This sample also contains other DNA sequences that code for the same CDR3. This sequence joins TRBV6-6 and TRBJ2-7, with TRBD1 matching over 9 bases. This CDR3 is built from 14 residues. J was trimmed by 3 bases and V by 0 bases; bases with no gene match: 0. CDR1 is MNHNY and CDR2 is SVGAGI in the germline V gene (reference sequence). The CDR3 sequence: CASSYSTGGYEQYF. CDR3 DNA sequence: TGTGCCAGCAGTTACTCGACAGGGGGCTACGAGCAGTACTTC.

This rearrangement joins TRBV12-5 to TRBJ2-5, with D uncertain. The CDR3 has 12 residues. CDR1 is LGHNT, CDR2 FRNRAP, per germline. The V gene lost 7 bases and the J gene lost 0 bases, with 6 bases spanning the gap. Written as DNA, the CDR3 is TGTGCTAGTGCCAGGTACCAAGAGACCCAGTACTTC. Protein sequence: CASARYQETQYF.

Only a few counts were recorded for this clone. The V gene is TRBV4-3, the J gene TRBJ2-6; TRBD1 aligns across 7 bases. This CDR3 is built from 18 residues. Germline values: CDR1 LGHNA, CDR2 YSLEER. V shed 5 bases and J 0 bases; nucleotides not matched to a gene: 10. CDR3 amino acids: CASSARDSSSSGANVLTF. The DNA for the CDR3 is TGCGCCAGCAGCGCCCGGGACAGCTCTAGCTCTGGGGCCAACGTCCTGACTTTC.